This T cell receptor beta chain comes out of a study of blood T cell repertoires in COVID-19 (dated by TCRdb to the early 2020s). Study-wide context: Collaborator samples came from the United States, Italy and Spain and covered acute and convalescent phases of COVID-19. The material from the prospective study consisted of cDNA or gDNA derived from T cells, B-cell-depleted T cells, or PBMCs. Deeply sampled blood TCRbeta repertoires from subjects exposed to, actively infected with, or recovered from COVID-19 were included in the dataset. The repertoires were released in a freely available public database meant as a resource for research on the immune response to SARS-CoV-2. The samples were drawn from the first 160 participants of the ongoing ImmuneRACE study and from 1,200 or so subjects provided by 6 global collaborators. Nearly every sample came with metadata listing a de-identified subject ID, COVID-19 status, age in years and sex. Where available, HLA class I and class II types were obtained from metadata supplied by the sample provider rather than from assay-based typing. General study outcomes and caveats: The quantity of clinical and demographic metadata differed by source and by participant and was supplied without curation.

Worth noting for this clone: Its antigen has not been determined. The sample holds no much larger clone one base away, and base qualities are not on file.

TCRbeta CDR3 regions were amplified from genomic DNA by means of the immunoSEQ Assay, a bias-controlled multiplex PCR. Per the original workflow: The number of nucleated cells in each sample was estimated by amplification of reference gene primers within the assay. Sequence reads were collapsed and filtered to measure the absolute abundance of every unique TCRbeta CDR3 rearrangement. Productive Simpson clonality was computed per sample as the square root of Simpson's diversity index over productive rearrangements. Drawn from immuneACCESS, this table holds only the in-frame rearrangements with V and J called that TCRdb kept. Clones are partly lost; checked studies trace under half to an unresolved V gene and leave the rest unexplained. V, J and clone size were drawn from that table, and D and trimming were deduced from the DNA. A total of about 200,000 clones appear in this sample, roughly 73% of them only once. Around 2.8% of the sample is taken by the ten largest.

Counted from cysteine to phenylalanine, this CDR3 has 13 amino acids. This entry keeps only the CDR3 DNA: 39 bases, framed from base 1. V is cut by 5 bases and J by 0 bases, and the space between the germline ends is 7 bases. CDR1 SGHNT and CDR2 YENEEA were looked up in the germline V gene. Each collaborating institution followed its own protocols to collect whole blood in K2EDTA tubes. For TCRbeta analysis, collaborators shipped samples as frozen whole blood, isolated PBMCs, or DNA extracted from either of those sample types. Recombination linked TRBV11-3 to TRBJ1-1; the D gene assignment is ambiguous. The clonotype originates from a woman of 80 years or more with active or convalescent COVID-19. The specimen sequenced was peripheral blood. This receptor has the CDR3 CASSPQMNTEAFF. At the DNA level, the sequence is TGTGCCAGCAGCCCCCAAATGAACACTGAAGCTTTCTTT.